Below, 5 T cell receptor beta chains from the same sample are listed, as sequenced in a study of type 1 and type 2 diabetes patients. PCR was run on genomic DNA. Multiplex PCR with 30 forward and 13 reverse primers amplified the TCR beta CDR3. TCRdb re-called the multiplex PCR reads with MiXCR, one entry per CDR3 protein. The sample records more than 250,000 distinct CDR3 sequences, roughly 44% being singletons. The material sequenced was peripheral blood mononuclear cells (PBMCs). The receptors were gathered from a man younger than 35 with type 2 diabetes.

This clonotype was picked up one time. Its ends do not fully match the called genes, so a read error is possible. CDR3 bases: TGTGCCTGTAGTATTTTCGGGGGCACAGATACGCAGTATTTT. Translating gives CACSIFGGTDTQYF. The chain couples TRBV19 to TRBJ2-3, with D maybe TRBD2 (5 bases). The CDR3 covers 14 residues. Per the germline V gene, CDR1 is LNHDA and CDR2 is SQIVND (reference sequence).

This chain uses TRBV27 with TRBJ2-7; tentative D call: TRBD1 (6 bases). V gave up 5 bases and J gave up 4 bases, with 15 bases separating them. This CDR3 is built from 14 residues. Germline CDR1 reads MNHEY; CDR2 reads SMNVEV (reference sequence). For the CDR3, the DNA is TGTGCCAGCAGTGAAGCCGACAGGTTGTACGAGCAGTACTTC. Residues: CASSEADRLYEQYF.

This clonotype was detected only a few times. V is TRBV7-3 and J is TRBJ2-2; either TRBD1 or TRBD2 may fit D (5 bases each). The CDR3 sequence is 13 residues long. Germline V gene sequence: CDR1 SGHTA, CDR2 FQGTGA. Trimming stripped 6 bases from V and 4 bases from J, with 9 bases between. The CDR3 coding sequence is TGTGCCAGCAGGTCGAGGGGCACCGGGGAGCTGTTTTTT. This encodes CASRSRGTGELFF.

The CDR3 sequence is CASSPWGDTATEAFF. CDR3 coding DNA: TGTGCCAGCAGTCCCTGGGGGGACACAGCCACTGAAGCTTTCTTT. The chain recombines TRBV25-1 with TRBJ1-1; D is perhaps TRBD1 (6 bases). With 5 bases removed from V and 4 bases from J, the gap between germline ends came to 17 bases. Germline CDR1 and CDR2: MGHDK and SYGVNS. The CDR3 has 15 amino acids.

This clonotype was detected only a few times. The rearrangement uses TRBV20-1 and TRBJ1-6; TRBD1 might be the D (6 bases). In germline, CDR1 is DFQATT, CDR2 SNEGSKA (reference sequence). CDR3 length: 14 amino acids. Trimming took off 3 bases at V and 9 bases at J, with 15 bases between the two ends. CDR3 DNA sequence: TGCAGTGCTAGGGCGGGGGGCGGCGGTTCACCCCTCCACTTT. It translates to CSARAGGGGSPLHF.